Each of the 2 T cell receptor beta chains below was sequenced from the same sample in a study of preoperative IRX-2 immunotherapy in early breast cancer. Treatment defined: preoperative locoregional IRX-2 cytokine immunotherapy. Here immunoSEQ multiplex PCR was the method, and the copy in TCRdb shows in-frame clones only, minus some. Among around 25,000 clones listed, 85% to 95% were seen once. The sample here was tumor tissue, taken after IRX-2 immunotherapy. The source of these receptors is a human donor with breast cancer.

This chain links TRBV2 with TRBJ2-3; the D gene is possibly TRBD2 (6 bases). Looked up from germline, CDR1 is SNHLY and CDR2 is FYNNEI. Trimming shortened V by 1 base and J by 5 bases, and 10 bases separated the two germline ends. The CDR3 extends over 14 amino acids. The CDR3 loop reads CASSEEASVDTQYF. The CDR3, as DNA: TGTGCCAGCAGTGAAGAGGCTAGCGTAGATACGCAGTATTTT.

A single count supports this clone. The J gene is TRBJ2-1, the V gene TRBV7-3; tentatively, D is TRBD1 (8 bases). CDR1 SGHTA and CDR2 FQGTGA come from the germline V gene. The CDR3 has 18 residues. Deletions cut 4 bases from V and 3 bases from J, with 22 bases between. The CDR3 loop reads CASSSRGQGGSYYNEQFF. The CDR3 DNA reads TGTGCCAGCAGCTCCAGGGGGCAGGGCGGGAGTTACTACAATGAGCAGTTCTTC.